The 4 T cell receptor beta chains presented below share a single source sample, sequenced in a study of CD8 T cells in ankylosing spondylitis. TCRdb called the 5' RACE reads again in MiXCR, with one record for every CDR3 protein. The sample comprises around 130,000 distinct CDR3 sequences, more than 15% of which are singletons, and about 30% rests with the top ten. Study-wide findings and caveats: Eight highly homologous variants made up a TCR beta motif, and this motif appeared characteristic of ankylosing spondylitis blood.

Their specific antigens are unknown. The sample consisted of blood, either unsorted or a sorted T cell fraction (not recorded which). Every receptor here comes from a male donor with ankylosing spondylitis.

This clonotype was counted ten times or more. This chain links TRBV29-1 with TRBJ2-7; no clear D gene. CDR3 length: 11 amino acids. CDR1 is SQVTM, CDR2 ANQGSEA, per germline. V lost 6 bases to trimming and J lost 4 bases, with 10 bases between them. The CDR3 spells CSVDWGYEQYF. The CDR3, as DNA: TGCAGCGTCGACTGGGGTTACGAGCAGTACTTC.

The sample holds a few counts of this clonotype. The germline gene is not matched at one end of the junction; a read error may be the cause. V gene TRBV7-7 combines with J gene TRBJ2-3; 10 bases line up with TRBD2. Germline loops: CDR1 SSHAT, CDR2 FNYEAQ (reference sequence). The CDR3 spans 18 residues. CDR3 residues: CASSLEFASGSFSDTQYF. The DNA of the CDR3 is TGTGCTAGCAGCTTAGAGTTTGCTAGCGGGAGTTTCTCAGATACGCAGTATTTT. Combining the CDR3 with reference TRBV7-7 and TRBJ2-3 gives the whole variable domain GAGVSQSPRYKVTKRGQDVTLRCDPISSHATLYWYQQALGQGPEFLTYFNYEAQPDKSGLPSDRFSAERPEGSISTLTIQRTEQRDSAMYRCASSLEFASGSFSDTQYFGPGTRLTVL.

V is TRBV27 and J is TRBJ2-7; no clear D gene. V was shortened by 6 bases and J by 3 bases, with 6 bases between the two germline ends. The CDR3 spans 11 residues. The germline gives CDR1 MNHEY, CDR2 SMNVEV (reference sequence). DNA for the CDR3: TGTGCCAGCAGCAGCATCTACGAGCAGTACTTC. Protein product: CASSSIYEQYF.

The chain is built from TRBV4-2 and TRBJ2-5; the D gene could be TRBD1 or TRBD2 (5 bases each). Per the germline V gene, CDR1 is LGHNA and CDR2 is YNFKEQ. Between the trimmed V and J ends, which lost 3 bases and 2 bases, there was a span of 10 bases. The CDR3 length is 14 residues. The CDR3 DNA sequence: TGTGCCAGCAGCCAGAGGGGACGACAAGAGACCCAGTACTTC. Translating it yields CASSQRGRQETQYF.